This entry lists 2 T cell receptor beta chains sequenced from one sample in a study of T cells after yellow fever vaccination. MiXCR, applied by TCRdb to the 5' RACE reads, yields one record per CDR3 protein. Of 78,000 or so distinct CDR3 sequences listed, more than 5.5% are singletons. Here the sequenced sample was CD8+ T cells sorted from PBMCs, taken approximately 11 days after the first yellow fever vaccination. These receptors were taken from a man younger than 30 who received the YFV17D yellow fever vaccine.

This clonotype was observed a few times. The chain recombines TRBV6-5 with TRBJ2-1, with 10 bases that match TRBD2. CDR1 is MNHEY and CDR2 is SVGAGI in the germline V gene. V lost 0 bases, J lost 7 bases, and 6 bases stayed unmatched. The CDR3 loop spans 16 amino acids. The CDR3 coding sequence is TGTGCCAGCAGTTACTCCTCTAGCGGGGGACAAAATGAGCAGTTCTTC. Amino acid sequence: CASSYSSSGGQNEQFF.

This clonotype was seen a handful of times. The J gene is TRBJ2-6, the V gene TRBV12-5; 7 bases are a match to TRBD1. The V and J ends lost 2 bases and 0 bases, in that order; junction bases with no gene match: 13. Germline values: CDR1 LGHNT, CDR2 FRNRAP. The CDR3 length is 20 residues. The CDR3 coding sequence is TGTGCTAGTGGTTTGCTCTTAAGGGACAGTCTTTTCTCTGGGGCCAACGTCCTGACTTTC. Protein product: CASGLLLRDSLFSGANVLTF.